This is a list of T cell receptor beta chains from one sample in a study of blood T cell repertoires in COVID-19. Assay: immunoSEQ multiplex PCR; the TCRdb copy retains only in-frame clones and omits some. The sample carries approximately 150,000 clones, around 89% recorded once. Sequences were obtained from peripheral blood. These TCRs come from a man in his forties or fifties with active or convalescent COVID-19. CDR3s include the opening cysteine and the closing phenylalanine or tryptophan. Only some rows state a clone size, as once, few, many or a class for expanded clones.

V gene: TRBV5-1; clone size: NA; CDR3 protein: CASSLAIERVLYNEQFF
V gene: TRBV5-4; clone size: NA; CDR3 protein: CASTREESFTNTGELFF
V gene: TRBV6-5; clone size: NA; CDR3 protein: CASRADRQNTEAFF
V gene: TRBV6-5; clone size: once; CDR3 protein: CASRGLTGVLGTAFF
V gene: TRBV15; clone size: NA; CDR3 protein: CATSRELAGSYEQYF
V gene: TRBV2; clone size: NA; CDR3 protein: CASSEDSGRPNNEQFF
V gene: TRBV5-1; clone size: NA; CDR3 protein: CASSKTGFMDTGELFF
V gene: TRBV9; clone size: NA; CDR3 protein: CASSSNTGFGYTF
V gene: TRBV29-1; clone size: NA; CDR3 protein: CSVPVGSQTNNEQFF
V gene: TRBV24-1; clone size: NA; CDR3 protein: CATMSSTGRDLSGANVLTF
V gene: TRBV5-1; clone size: NA; CDR3 protein: CASSLDRGPLREQYF
V gene: TRBV5-1; clone size: NA; CDR3 protein: CASSRSGDIYEQYF
V gene: TRBV30; clone size: few; CDR3 protein: CAWSLGLPGELFF
V gene: TRBV29-1; clone size: NA; CDR3 protein: CSVVGDRGGSQYF
V gene: TRBV7-9; clone size: NA; CDR3 protein: CASSLVSRGLTSGEQYF
V gene: TRBV7-2; clone size: NA; CDR3 protein: CASSFQGSLREQYF